What follows are 12 T cell receptor beta chains derived from one specimen sequenced in a study of control samples from healthy donors and cancer patients (dated by TCRdb to the early 2020s). The library was prepared using the immunoSEQ multiplex PCR assay. This immuneACCESS table, as held by TCRdb, lists in-frame sequences with V and J called but not all clones. Of the missing ones, under half trace to an unresolved V gene in checked studies; the others have no known cause. Here the sample has roughly 29,000 clones; around 90% occur a single time. The ten largest clones represent approximately 3.6% of the sample. The sequenced sample was formalin-fixed, paraffin-embedded tissue. All receptors derive from a female donor with melanoma.

This clone has only a few counts. This sequence joins TRBV4-2 and TRBJ1-1, with a possible D match to TRBD1 (5 bases). Germline CDR1 reads LGHNA; CDR2 reads YNFKEQ. V was cut by 5 bases and J by 0 bases, with 13 bases left in between. The CDR3 covers 15 residues. CDR3 bases: TGTGCCAGCAGCTCGAGGGAGGGGATGAACACTGAAGCTTTCTTT. Its translation is CASSSREGMNTEAFF.

The rearrangement uses TRBV7-2 and TRBJ2-7, with 7 bases matching TRBD1. CDR1 is SGHTA, CDR2 FQGNSA, per germline. CDR3 length equals 14 residues. The junction had 6 bases not matched to a gene; V was cut back by 5 bases and J by 2 bases. The CDR3 sequence is CASSQRQGTYEQYF. CDR3 nucleotide sequence: TGTGCCAGCAGCCAGAGACAGGGTACCTACGAGCAGTACTTC.

This clone was counted a single time. The chain recombines TRBV7-2 with TRBJ1-2; maybe TRBD1 (6 bases). Trimming stripped 4 bases from V and 7 bases from J, with 22 bases between. Germline V gene sequence: CDR1 SGHTA, CDR2 FQGNSA. CDR3 length equals 16 residues. CDR3 coding DNA: TGTGCCAGCAGCTCAGCCCAGGGGAGGGGTAGTGGTGGCTACACCTTC. It codes for CASSSAQGRGSGGYTF.

The V gene is TRBV5-1, the J gene TRBJ2-6; D is ambiguous. V was cut by 2 bases and J by 1 base, with 16 bases left in between. There are 18 residues in the CDR3. The germline CDR1 and CDR2 sequences are SGHRS and YFSETQ. The CDR3 loop reads CASSLLTPGDSGANVLTF. The CDR3 DNA reads as TGCGCCAGCAGCTTATTGACGCCTGGGGATTCTGGGGCCAACGTCCTGACTTTC.

V and J are TRBV7-3 and TRBJ1-5, with 7 nucleotides matching TRBD1. The germline gives CDR1 SGHTA, CDR2 FQGTGA. CDR3 length: 13 amino acids. Trimming took 5 bases from V and 4 from J; bases not matched to a gene: 2. CDR3 region: CASSMDRNQPQHF. As DNA, the CDR3 is TGTGCCAGCAGCATGGACAGGAATCAGCCCCAGCATTTT.

V and J are TRBV5-1 and TRBJ2-7; TRBD1 matches at 8 bases. CDR3 size: 15 residues. Per germline, CDR1 SGHRS and CDR2 YFSETQ. Germline trimming cut 4 bases from V and 1 base from J; bases unmatched to any gene: 7. CDR3 nucleotide sequence: TGCGCCAGCAGCGAGGACAGGGTGGTATCCTACGAGCAGTACTTC. It codes for CASSEDRVVSYEQYF.

The rearrangement joins TRBV30 to TRBJ2-5; 7 bases line up with TRBD2. Germline V gene lookup returns CDR1 GTSNPN and CDR2 SVGIG (reference sequence). CDR3 length: 16 residues. V dropped 0 bases and J dropped 4; count of bases not matched to a gene: 11. The CDR3 loop is CAWSVRGYWEGETQYF. The CDR3 DNA reads TGTGCCTGGAGTGTACGGGGCTACTGGGAGGGAGAGACCCAGTACTTC. The complete variable domain, with remaining parts taken from reference TRBV30 and TRBJ2-5, reads SQTIHQWPATLVQPVGSPLSLECTVEGTSNPNLYWYRQAAGRGLQLLFYSVGIGQISSEVPQNLSASRPQDRQFILSSKKLLLSDSGFYLCAWSVRGYWEGETQYFGPGTRLLVL.

This clone was detected only once. This chain connects TRBV27 to TRBJ2-1; D uncertain. V lost 3 bases and J 2 bases, leaving 20 bases between the germline ends. The length of the CDR3 is 18 residues. Per germline, CDR1 MNHEY and CDR2 SMNVEV (reference sequence). This CDR3 is CASSFMQKPHLPYNEQFF. DNA for the CDR3: TGTGCCAGCAGTTTTATGCAGAAACCCCACCTCCCCTACAATGAGCAGTTCTTC.

The rearrangement joins TRBV4-2 to TRBJ1-5; D is perhaps TRBD1 (5 bases). V was shortened by 0 bases and J by 2 bases, with 11 bases between the two germline ends. The germline V gene encodes CDR1 LGHNA and CDR2 YNFKEQ. The length of the CDR3 is 16 residues. The CDR3 nucleotides are TGTGCCAGCAGCCAAGATCAGGGCTGGGGCAATCAGCCCCAGCATTTT. Its translation is CASSQDQGWGNQPQHF.

The J gene is TRBJ2-7, the V gene TRBV27; 7 bases are a match to TRBD1. CDR3 size: 14 residues. Germline V gene data show CDR1 as MNHEY and CDR2 as SMNVEV (reference sequence). Losses at the gene ends were 5 bases for V and 3 bases for J; bases not matched to a gene: 7. In nucleotides, the CDR3 is TGTGCCAGCAGTGCAGGGGGTGCCTTCTACGAGCAGTACTTC. Protein: CASSAGGAFYEQYF.

V usage is TRBV5-1 and J usage is TRBJ2-7; 7 positions match TRBD2. CDR1 and CDR2 (germline): SGHRS, YFSETQ. This CDR3 spans 14 amino acids. The trim removed 3 bases at V and 4 bases at J, leaving 7 bases unmatched. The CDR3 DNA reads TGCGCCAGCAGCTCCATAGCGGGTCAGTACGAGCAGTACTTC. It yields the protein CASSSIAGQYEQYF.

The chain joins TRBV2 to TRBJ2-5, with TRBD1 identical over 7 bases. Trimming removed 8 bases from V and 4 bases from J; junction bases left unmatched: 10. Germline values: CDR1 SNHLY, CDR2 FYNNEI. The CDR3 has 14 amino acids. As DNA, the CDR3 is TGTGCCAGCCACCGGGACAGATTCGGAGAGACCCAGTACTTC. Amino acid sequence: CASHRDRFGETQYF.